This T cell receptor (beta chain) was documented in a study of cytomegalovirus exposure and HLA in healthy donors. Overall study: Earlier sequencing of around 190 million T cells yielded 95 million to 120 million unique TCR beta sequences.

The primer mix had 60 Vbeta and 13 Jbeta primers. Sequencing was performed with immunoSEQ multiplex PCR; in TCRdb, only in-frame clones are kept and a portion is missing. Of approximately 130,000 clones in the sample, over 75% were seen once. Germline values: CDR1 MRHNA, CDR2 SNTAGT. Unmatched junction bases numbered 2, after V lost 3 bases and J lost 4 bases. There are 13 residues in the CDR3. What was sequenced was PBMCs. V is TRBV6-4 and J is TRBJ1-2; 7 bases are shared with TRBD1. The sequence derives from a man aged 18-30 years in good health and CMV-seropositive. The CDR3 DNA is TGTGCCAGCAGTGAGGGACAGTCCTATGGCTACACCTTC. Translated: CASSEGQSYGYTF.